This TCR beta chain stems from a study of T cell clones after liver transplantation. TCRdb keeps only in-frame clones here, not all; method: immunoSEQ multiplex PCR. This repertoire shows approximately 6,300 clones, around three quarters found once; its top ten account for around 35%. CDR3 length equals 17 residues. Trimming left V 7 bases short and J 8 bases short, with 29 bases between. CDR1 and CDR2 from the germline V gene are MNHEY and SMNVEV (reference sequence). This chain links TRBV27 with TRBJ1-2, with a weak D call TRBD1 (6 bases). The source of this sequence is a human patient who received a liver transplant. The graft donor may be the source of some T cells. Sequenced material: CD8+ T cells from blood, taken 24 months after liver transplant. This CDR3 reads CASTGLPGTTSALGYTF. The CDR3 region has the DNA TGTGCCAGCACCGGACTCCCCGGGACAACTTCTGCGTTAGGCTACACCTTC.